These 9 T cell receptor beta chains were sequenced from one sample in a study of blood T cell repertoires in COVID-19. The protocol was immunoSEQ multiplex PCR, while the TCRdb copy is restricted to in-frame clones and leaves out a portion. The sample yields approximately 200,000 clones, around four fifths seen once. Specimen: peripheral blood. The origin of the receptors is a woman older than 75 with COVID-19, enrolled during active disease.

This clone occurred once. V is TRBV7-2 and J is TRBJ1-5; 11 nucleotides line up with TRBD1. The CDR3 has 16 residues. J gave up 2 bases and V 5 bases, and 5 bases lay outside the gene matches. The V gene's germline CDR1 is SGHTA and CDR2 FQGNSA. CDR3 sequence (DNA): TGTGCCAGCAGCATGGACAGGGGGCTTGGCAATCAGCCCCAGCATTTT. Translating it yields CASSMDRGLGNQPQHF.

This rearrangement joins TRBV29-1 to TRBJ1-1, with D possibly matching TRBD1 (6 bases). Trimming left V 6 bases short and J 4 bases short, with 18 bases between. CDR1 is SQVTM, CDR2 ANQGSEA, per germline. The CDR3 runs to 14 residues. This chain's CDR3 is CSVSIGGQTTEAFF. CDR3 coding DNA: TGCAGCGTGTCCATAGGTGGACAGACCACTGAAGCTTTCTTT.

The chain is built from TRBV5-1 and TRBJ2-5; tentative D call: TRBD2 (6 bases). The length of the CDR3 is 14 residues. Trimming took off 0 bases at V and 7 bases at J, with 13 bases between the two ends. Germline lookup yields CDR1 SGHRS and CDR2 YFSETQ. The CDR3 protein is CASSLATGVGTQYF. For the CDR3, the DNA is TGCGCCAGCAGCTTGGCTACGGGGGTAGGGACCCAGTACTTC.

This chain uses TRBV7-2 with TRBJ1-4; 7 bases agree with TRBD1. With 5 bases clipped from V and 7 bases from J, the junction kept 7 bases outside the gene matches. Germline values: CDR1 SGHTA, CDR2 FQGNSA. The CDR3 runs to 14 residues. CDR3 in DNA: TGTGCCAGCAGCCGCGACAGGGAGTCTGAAAAACTGTTTTTT. As protein: CASSRDRESEKLFF.

The genes are TRBV6-2 or TRBV6-3 and TRBJ1-5; D gene unclear. Trimming removed 2 bases from V and 4 bases from J, with 9 bases in between. Germline CDR1 is MNHEY and CDR2 is SVGEGT. CDR3 length equals 14 residues. The CDR3 nucleotides are TGTGCCAGCAGTTACATGTCTCCTAATCAGCCCCAGCATTTT. This encodes CASSYMSPNQPQHF.

The V gene is TRBV6-5, the J gene TRBJ1-1; 10 bases are a match to TRBD1. The CDR3 contains 13 residues. Germline loops: CDR1 MNHEY, CDR2 SVGAGI. V shed 7 bases, J shed 5 bases, and the junction held 4 bases outside the gene matches. Here the CDR3 DNA reads TGTGCCAGCACCGGACAGGGGGGGACTGAAGCTTTCTTT. Its protein is CASTGQGGTEAFF.

The V and J genes are TRBV4-3 and TRBJ1-2, with 9 bases lining up with TRBD1. The length of the CDR3 is 16 residues. V shed 4 bases, J shed 0 bases, and the junction held 6 bases outside the gene matches. Germline V gene sequence: CDR1 LGHNA, CDR2 YSLEER. The CDR3 coding sequence is TGCGCCAGCAGCCCTACAGGGGGCGCATCTAACTATGGCTACACCTTC. Its protein product is CASSPTGGASNYGYTF.

V and J are TRBV19 and TRBJ2-3, with 10 nucleotides matching TRBD2. Germline loops: CDR1 LNHDA, CDR2 SQIVND (reference sequence). V was clipped by 7 bases and J by 4 bases; unmatched bases: 11. The CDR3 length is 16 residues. In DNA, the CDR3 is TGTGCCAGTAAAAGCGGGGGGGCGGGAGTCGCAGATACGCAGTATTTT. Encoded protein: CASKSGGAGVADTQYF.

The V gene is TRBV28, the J gene TRBJ1-4, with 7 bases matching TRBD1. Germline V gene data show CDR1 as MDHEN and CDR2 as SYDVKM. Trimming cost V 4 bases and J 10 bases; bases outside gene matches: 6. The CDR3 consists of 13 residues. The CDR3 nucleotides read TGTGCCAGCAGTTCTCCAAACAGGGGAAAACTGTTTTTT. It translates to CASSSPNRGKLFF. Looking up the rest from reference TRBV28 and TRBJ1-4 gives the full variable domain: DVKVTQSSRYLVKRTGEKVFLECVQDMDHENMFWYRQDPGLGLRLIYFSYDVKMKEKGDIPEGYSVSREKKERFSLILESASTNQTSMYLCASSSPNRGKLFFGSGTQLSVL.